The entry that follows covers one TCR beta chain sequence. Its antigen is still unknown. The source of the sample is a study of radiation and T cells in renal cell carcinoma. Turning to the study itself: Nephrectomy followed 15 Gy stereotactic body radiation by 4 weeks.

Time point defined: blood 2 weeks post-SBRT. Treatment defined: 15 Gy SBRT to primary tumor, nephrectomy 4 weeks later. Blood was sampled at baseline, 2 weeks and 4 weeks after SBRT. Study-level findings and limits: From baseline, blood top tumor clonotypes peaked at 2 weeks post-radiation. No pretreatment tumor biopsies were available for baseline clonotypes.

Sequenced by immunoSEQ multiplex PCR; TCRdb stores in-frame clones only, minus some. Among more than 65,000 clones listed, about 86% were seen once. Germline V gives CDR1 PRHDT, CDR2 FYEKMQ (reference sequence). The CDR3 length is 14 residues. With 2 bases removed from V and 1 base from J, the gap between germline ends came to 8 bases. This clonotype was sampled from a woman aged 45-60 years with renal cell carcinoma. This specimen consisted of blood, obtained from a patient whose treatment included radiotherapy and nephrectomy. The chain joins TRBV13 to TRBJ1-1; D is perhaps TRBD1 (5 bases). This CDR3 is CASSLRTPNTEAFF. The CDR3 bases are TGTGCCAGCAGCTTAAGGACACCGAACACTGAAGCTTTCTTT. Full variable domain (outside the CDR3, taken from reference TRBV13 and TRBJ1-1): AAGVIQSPRHLIKEKRETATLKCYPIPRHDTVYWYQQGPGQDPQFLISFYEKMQSDKGSIPDRFSAQQFSDYHSELNMSSLELGDSALYFCASSLRTPNTEAFFGQGTRLTVV.